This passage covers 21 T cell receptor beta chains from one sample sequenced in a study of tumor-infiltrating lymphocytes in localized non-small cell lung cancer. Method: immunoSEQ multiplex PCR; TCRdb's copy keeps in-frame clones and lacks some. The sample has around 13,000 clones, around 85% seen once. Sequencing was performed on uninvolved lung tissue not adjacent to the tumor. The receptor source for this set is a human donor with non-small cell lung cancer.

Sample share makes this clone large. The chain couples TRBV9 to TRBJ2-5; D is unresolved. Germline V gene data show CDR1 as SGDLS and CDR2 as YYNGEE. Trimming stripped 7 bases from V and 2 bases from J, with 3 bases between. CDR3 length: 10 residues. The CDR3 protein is CASGQETQYF. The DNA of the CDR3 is TGTGCCAGCGGACAAGAGACCCAGTACTTC.

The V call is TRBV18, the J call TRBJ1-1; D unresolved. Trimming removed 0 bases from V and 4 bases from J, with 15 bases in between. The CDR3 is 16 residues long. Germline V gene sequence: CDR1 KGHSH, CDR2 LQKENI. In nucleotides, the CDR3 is TGTGCCAGCTCACCACCGAACGTGGGTTCAGGCACTGAAGCTTTCTTT. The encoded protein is CASSPPNVGSGTEAFF.

The CDR3 DNA follows: TGCGCCAGCAGCCAGTTCTTTCACTGGTACCTGAATTCACCCCTCCACTTT. Its translation is CASSQFFHWYLNSPLHF. This chain uses TRBV4-1 with TRBJ1-6; no clear D gene. Between the trimmed V and J ends, which lost 3 bases and 7 bases, there was a span of 19 bases. Looked up from germline, CDR1 is MGHRA and CDR2 is YSYEKL. CDR3 length: 17 amino acids.

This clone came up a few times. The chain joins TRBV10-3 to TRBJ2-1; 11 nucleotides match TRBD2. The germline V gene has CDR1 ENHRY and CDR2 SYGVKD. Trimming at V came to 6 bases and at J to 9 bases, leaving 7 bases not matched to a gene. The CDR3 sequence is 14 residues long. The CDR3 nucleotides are TGTGCCATCAGCACACTAGCGGGAGTCGTTGAGCAGTTCTTC. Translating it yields CAISTLAGVVEQFF.

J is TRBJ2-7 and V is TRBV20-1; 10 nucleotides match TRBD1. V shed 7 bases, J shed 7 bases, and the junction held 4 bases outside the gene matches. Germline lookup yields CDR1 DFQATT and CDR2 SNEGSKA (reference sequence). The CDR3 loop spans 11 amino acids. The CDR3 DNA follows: TGCAGTGGTGACAGGGGGCAAGAGCAGTACTTC. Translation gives CSGDRGQEQYF.

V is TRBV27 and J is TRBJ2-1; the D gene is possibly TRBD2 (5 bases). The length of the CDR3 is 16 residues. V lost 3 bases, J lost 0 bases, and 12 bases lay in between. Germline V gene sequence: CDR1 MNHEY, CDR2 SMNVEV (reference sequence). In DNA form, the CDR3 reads TGTGCCAGCAGTTTCCGAAGCGGAAACTCCTACAATGAGCAGTTCTTC. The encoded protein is CASSFRSGNSYNEQFF.

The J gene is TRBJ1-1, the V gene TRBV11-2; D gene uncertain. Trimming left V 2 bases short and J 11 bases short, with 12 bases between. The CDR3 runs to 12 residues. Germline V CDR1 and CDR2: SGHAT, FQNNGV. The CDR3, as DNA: TGTGCCAGCAGCTTACAGAGCGATACGGCTTTCTTT. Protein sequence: CASSLQSDTAFF.

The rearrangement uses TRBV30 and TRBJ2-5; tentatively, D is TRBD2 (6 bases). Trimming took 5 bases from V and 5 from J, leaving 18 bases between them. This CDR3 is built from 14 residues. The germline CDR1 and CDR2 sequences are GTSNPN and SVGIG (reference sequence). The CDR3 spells CAWGSGRGRETQYF. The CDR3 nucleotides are TGTGCCTGGGGCTCCGGTCGGGGGAGGGAGACCCAGTACTTC.

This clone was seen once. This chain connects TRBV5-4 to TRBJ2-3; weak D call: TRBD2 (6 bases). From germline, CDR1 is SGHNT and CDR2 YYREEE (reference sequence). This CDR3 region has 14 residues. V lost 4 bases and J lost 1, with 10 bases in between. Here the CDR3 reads CASSPWRGTDTQYF. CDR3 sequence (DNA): TGTGCCAGCAGCCCTTGGAGGGGCACAGATACGCAGTATTTT.

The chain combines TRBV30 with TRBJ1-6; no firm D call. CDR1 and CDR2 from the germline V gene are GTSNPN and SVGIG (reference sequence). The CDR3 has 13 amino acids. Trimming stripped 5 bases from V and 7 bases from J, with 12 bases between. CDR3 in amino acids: CAWVDHQNSPLHF. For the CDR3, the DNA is TGTGCCTGGGTTGATCACCAGAATTCACCCCTCCACTTT.

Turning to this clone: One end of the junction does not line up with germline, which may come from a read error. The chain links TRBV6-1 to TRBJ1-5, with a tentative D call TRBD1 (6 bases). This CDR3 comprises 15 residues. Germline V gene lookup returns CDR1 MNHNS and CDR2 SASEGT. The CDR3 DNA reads TGTGCCAGCAGTGGACGGGGGGCGGCCGATCAGACCCAGCATTTT. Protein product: CASSGRGAADQTQHF.

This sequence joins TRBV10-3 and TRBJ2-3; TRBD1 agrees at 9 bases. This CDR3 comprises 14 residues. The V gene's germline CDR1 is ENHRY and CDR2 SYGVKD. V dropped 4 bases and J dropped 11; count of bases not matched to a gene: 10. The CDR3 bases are TGTGCCATCAGTGGGGGACAGGGTTACTGGGGGCAGTATTTT. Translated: CAISGGQGYWGQYF.

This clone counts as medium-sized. The CDR3 reads CASSQDGTSGGYEQYF. The CDR3 DNA follows: TGTGCCAGCAGCCAAGATGGGACTAGCGGGGGGTACGAGCAGTACTTC. The chain joins TRBV4-2 to TRBJ2-7, with TRBD2 identical over 15 bases. This CDR3 comprises 16 residues. The V and J ends lost 0 bases and 4 bases, in that order; junction bases with no gene match: 1. Germline loops: CDR1 LGHNA, CDR2 YNFKEQ.

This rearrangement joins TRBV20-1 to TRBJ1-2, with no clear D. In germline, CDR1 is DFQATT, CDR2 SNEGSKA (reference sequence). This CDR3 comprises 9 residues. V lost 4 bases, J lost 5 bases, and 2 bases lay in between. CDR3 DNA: TGCAGTGCTACTTATGGCTACACCTTC. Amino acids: CSATYGYTF.

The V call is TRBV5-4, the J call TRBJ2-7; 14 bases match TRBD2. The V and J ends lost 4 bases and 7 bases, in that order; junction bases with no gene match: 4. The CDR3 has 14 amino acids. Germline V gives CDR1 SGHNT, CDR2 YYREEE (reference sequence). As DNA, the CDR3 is TGTGCCAGCAGCCTGGGACTAGCGGGAGAAGAGCAGTACTTC. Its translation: CASSLGLAGEEQYF.

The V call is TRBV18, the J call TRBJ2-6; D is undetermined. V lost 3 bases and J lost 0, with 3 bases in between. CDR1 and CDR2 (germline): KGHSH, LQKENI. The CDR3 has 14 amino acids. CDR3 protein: CASSPSSGANVLTF. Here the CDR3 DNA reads TGTGCCAGCTCACCCAGCTCTGGGGCCAACGTCCTGACTTTC.

The CDR3 DNA reads as TGTGCCTGGAGTTCACAGGAACACAATGAGCAGTTCTTC. Encoded protein: CAWSSQEHNEQFF. This sequence joins TRBV30 and TRBJ2-1, with D perhaps TRBD1 (5 bases). Trimming removed 2 bases at V and 5 bases at J, with 10 bases between. CDR3 size: 13 residues. Per the germline V gene, CDR1 is GTSNPN and CDR2 is SVGIG (reference sequence).

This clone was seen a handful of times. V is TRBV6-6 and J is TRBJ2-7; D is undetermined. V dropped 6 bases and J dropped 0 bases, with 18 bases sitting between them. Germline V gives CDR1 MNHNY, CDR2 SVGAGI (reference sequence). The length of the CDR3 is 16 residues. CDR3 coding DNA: TGTGCCAGCAGCCCGAAGGAGCAGGCCGGCTCCTACGAGCAGTACTTC. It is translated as CASSPKEQAGSYEQYF.

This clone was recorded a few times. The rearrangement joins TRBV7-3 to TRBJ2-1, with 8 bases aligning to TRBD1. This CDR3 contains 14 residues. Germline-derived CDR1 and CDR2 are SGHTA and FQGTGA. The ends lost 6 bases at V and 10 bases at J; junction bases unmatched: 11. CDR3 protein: CASSTSTGEVEQFF. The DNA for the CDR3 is TGTGCCAGCAGTACCTCGACAGGGGAGGTCGAGCAGTTCTTC.

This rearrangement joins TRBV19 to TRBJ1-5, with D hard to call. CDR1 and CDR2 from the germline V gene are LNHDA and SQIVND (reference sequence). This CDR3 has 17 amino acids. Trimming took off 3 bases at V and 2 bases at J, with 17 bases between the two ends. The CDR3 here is CASSIGYTQRGNQPQHF. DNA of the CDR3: TGTGCCAGTAGTATTGGATATACTCAAAGGGGCAATCAGCCCCAGCATTTT. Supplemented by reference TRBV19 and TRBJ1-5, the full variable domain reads DGGITQSPKYLFRKEGQNVTLSCEQNLNHDAMYWYRQDPGQGLRLIYYSQIVNDFQKGDIAEGYSVSREKKESFPLTVTSAQKNPTAFYLCASSIGYTQRGNQPQHFGDGTRLSIL.

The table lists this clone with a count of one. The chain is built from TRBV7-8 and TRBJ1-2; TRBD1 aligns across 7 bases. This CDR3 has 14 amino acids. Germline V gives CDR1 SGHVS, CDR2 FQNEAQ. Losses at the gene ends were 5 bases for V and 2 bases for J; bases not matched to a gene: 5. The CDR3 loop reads CASSRRDSNYGYTF. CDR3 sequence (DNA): TGTGCCAGCAGCCGGAGGGACAGCAACTATGGCTACACCTTC.